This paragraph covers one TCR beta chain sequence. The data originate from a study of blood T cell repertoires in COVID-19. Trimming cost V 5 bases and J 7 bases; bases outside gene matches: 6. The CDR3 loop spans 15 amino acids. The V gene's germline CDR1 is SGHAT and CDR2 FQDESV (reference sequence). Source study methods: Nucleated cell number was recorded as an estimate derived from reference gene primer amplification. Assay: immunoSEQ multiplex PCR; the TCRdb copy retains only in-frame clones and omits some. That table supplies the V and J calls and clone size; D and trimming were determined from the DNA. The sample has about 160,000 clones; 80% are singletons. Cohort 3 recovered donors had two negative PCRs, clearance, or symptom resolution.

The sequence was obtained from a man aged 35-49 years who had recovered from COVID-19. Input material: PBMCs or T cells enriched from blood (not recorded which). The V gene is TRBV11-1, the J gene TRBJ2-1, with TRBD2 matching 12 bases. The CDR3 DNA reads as TGTGCCAGCAGCCCGCTAGCGGGGGGGCCGAATGAGCAGTTCTTC. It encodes CASSPLAGGPNEQFF.